Listed below are T cell receptor beta chains from one sample, sequenced in a study of T cell responses to AZD1222 COVID-19 vaccine. Some clones are missing from TCRdb's copy, which holds only in-frame ones; the method was immunoSEQ multiplex PCR. The data show approximately 110,000 clones, roughly 87% seen once. The sample consisted of peripheral blood, taken 28 days after the second AZD1222 dose. Receptor source: an adult who received the AZD1222 COVID-19 vaccine. The CDR3 runs from the conserved cysteine through the conserved F or W.

TRBV2	CASNPAESSYEQYF
TRBV9	CASSVTADILPYEQYF
TRBV7-6	CASSLEDRPNTGELFF
TRBV7-9	CASSFVEASGYPGNTIYF
TRBV19	CASRQGGSYIQYF
TRBV5-4	CASSQDSYGYTF
TRBV20-1	CSASRVSEQYF
TRBV5-4	CASSFTSTGTYEQYF
TRBV6-2/TRBV6-3	CASSYLGLASNEQFF
TRBV3-1/TRBV3-2	CASSDRGPYTEAFF
TRBV7-3	CASSNRDRGQDTQYF
TRBV18	CASSPSQGPYGYTF
TRBV12-3/TRBV12-4	CASSLKGYTEAFF
TRBV20-1	CSASYMGRALPYEQYF
TRBV6-2/TRBV6-3	CASSYLGIEAFF
TRBV5-1	CASSLAQSNSPLHF
TRBV4-3	CASSPSIDRNYGYTF
TRBV6-5	CASSYRQMNTEAFF
TRBV28	CASSLGGTGEVNQPQHF
TRBV12-3/TRBV12-4	CASRGTYEQYF
TRBV28	CASIGGLAGVSGETQYF
TRBV13	CASSLGLDSEETQYF